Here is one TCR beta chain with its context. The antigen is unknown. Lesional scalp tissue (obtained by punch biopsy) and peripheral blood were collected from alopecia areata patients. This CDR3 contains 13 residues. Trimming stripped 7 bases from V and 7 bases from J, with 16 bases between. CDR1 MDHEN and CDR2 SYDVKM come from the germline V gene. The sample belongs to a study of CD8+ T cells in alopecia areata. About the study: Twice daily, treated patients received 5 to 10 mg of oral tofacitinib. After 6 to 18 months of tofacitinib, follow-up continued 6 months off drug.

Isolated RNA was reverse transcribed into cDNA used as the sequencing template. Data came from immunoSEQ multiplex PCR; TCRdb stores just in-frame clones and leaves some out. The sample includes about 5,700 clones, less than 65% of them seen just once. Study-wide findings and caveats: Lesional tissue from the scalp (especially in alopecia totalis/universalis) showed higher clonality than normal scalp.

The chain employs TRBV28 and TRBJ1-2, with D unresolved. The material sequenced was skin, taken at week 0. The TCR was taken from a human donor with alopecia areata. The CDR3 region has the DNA TGTGCCAGCACGACGGGGAATGAGGGTGGCTACACCTTC. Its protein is CASTTGNEGGYTF.